This T cell receptor (beta chain) was found in a study of CD8+ T cells in alopecia areata (dated by TCRdb to between 2018 and 2020). As for the study more broadly: The treated patients, all with moderate-to-severe alopecia areata, were enrolled in an open-label pilot trial of oral tofacitinib given at 5 to 10 mg twice daily. Patients stayed on tofacitinib for 6 to 18 months and then had 6 months of follow-up off drug so that delayed response and recurrence could be assessed. The study used high-throughput TCRbeta sequencing to examine T cell clonal expansion in alopecia areata, in both the C3H/HeJ mouse model and human patients. Human TCRbeta sequencing covered scalp tissue and sorted CD4+ and CD8+ peripheral blood T cells from patchy and totalis/universalis alopecia areata patients and healthy controls. Biopsies were taken from tofacitinib-treated patients at baseline and again at 4 and 24 weeks into treatment, and several of those patients also had a later scalp biopsy. Scalp clonality was compared across normal scalp (n=4), patchy alopecia areata scalp (n=8), and alopecia totalis/universalis scalp (n=8). RNA was extracted with the PAXgene miRNA kit for fixed scalp, the miRNeasy kit for PBMCs, and the RNeasy kit for mouse skin. immunoSEQ multiplex PCR using 35 Vbeta forward primers and 13 Jbeta reverse primers was used to amplify TCRbeta CDR3 regions.

Library generation was performed with the immunoSEQ multiplex PCR assay. For TCR sequencing, RNA was extracted from every sample and reverse transcribed into cDNA to serve as template. First-strand cDNA was synthesized using SuperScript III with a 2:1 mix of oligo-dT and random hexamers. A synthetic immune receptor repertoire was used to assess amplification bias, and residual bias was removed computationally. In the source study's methods: Raw reads were preprocessed to remove errors, and CDR3 was defined according to IMGT conventions as the region from the conserved cysteine to phenylalanine. Clonality was calculated as 1 minus Shannon entropy normalized by log2 of the number of productive unique TCRs. CD4 or CD8 identity of scalp clones was inferred by cross-referencing scalp TCRbeta sequences with sorted blood CD4 and CD8 repertoires. TCRdb limited this immuneACCESS table to in-frame rearrangements with V and J called. A share of clones is missing; checked studies link under half to unresolved V genes, and the rest is unexplained. V and J calls and clone size are those listed in that table; D and trimming were worked out from the DNA. The sample records under 250,000 clones, approximately 52% of which are singletons. Approximately 0.5% of the sample rests with the top ten.

The junction carries 16 bases between V and J, which are trimmed by 8 bases and 2 bases respectively. CDR1 and CDR2 (MNHEY, SVGAGI) derive from the germline V gene. The CDR3 goes from the cysteine to the phenylalanine over 14 residues. Only the CDR3 portion is preserved as DNA: 42 bases, with reading frame beginning at the first base. General study outcomes and caveats: Resident alphabeta T cells in normal human skin are also sequenced, complicating scalp TCR repertoire analysis, unlike mouse skin dominated by gammadelta T cells. Compared with normal scalp, lesional scalp had higher clonality and more expanded CD8+ clones, particularly in alopecia totalis/universalis, a pattern that suggests antigenic drive. TCR sequences shared between patients were less clear than in mice, possibly partly because of HLA diversity in the patient population.

Sample time point, as interpreted from the label and publication: baseline before oral tofacitinib. Peripheral blood and lesional scalp punch biopsies were obtained from patients with alopecia areata. After PBMCs were isolated by density centrifugation and stained for CD3, CD4 and CD8, a FACSAria was used to sort CD4+ and CD8+ T cells. Points on this clone: It has no known antigen specificity. No per-base quality is available; no much larger clone lies one base away.

This receptor chain uses TRBV6-5 and TRBJ2-7; no D gene call is confident. The receptor was derived from a human donor with alopecia areata. The sequencing here drew on CD4+ T cells sorted from blood, taken at week 0. The CDR3 reads as follows: CASGRAGETYEQYF. DNA sequence: TGTGCCAGCGGAAGGGCTGGGGAAACCTACGAGCAGTACTTC.